The present T cell receptor beta chain was sequenced within a study of T-cell reconstitution after alpha-beta-depleted transplantation in children. The germline V gene encodes CDR1 SQVTM and CDR2 ANQGSEA. Trimming took off 7 bases at V and 4 bases at J, with 16 bases between the two ends. The CDR3 consists of 13 residues. This clonotype was detected only a few times. Using unique molecular identifiers, the investigators prepared the TCRbeta library. TCRdb re-analysed the PCR reads in MiXCR, keeping a single row per CDR3 protein. The sample has more than 550,000 distinct CDR3 sequences; over 9.5% are singletons.

The input for sequencing was PBMCs from the stem cell graft donor, taken from the stem cell graft. V gene TRBV29-1 combines with J gene TRBJ1-1, with D maybe TRBD1 (5 bases). This clonotype was sampled from a human donor who donated a stem cell graft to a child with acute myeloid leukemia. CDR3 protein: CSARRPGSTEAFF. CDR3 bases: TGCAGCGCTCGCCGCCCAGGGAGCACTGAAGCTTTCTTT.